Listed here is a single TCR beta chain. Antigen specificity is unknown. This sample is part of a study of cytomegalovirus exposure and HLA in healthy donors. For the study at large: There were around 390 genotyped donors. Of these, 81% fell in the genetic ancestry cluster associated with self-reported Caucasian donors.

Germline V gene data show CDR1 as SEHNR and CDR2 as FQNEAQ (reference sequence). The junction had 3 bases not matched to a gene; V was cut back by 5 bases and J by 0 bases. CDR3 length: 17 residues. Study-level points and caveats: Most likely, a cluster of highly shared sequence variants arose as a sequencing artifact. Rarity marked most TCR sequences, yet some public TCRs occurred in many donors.

The PCR ran on 60 Vbeta and 13 Jbeta primers. Clones were sequenced by immunoSEQ multiplex PCR, and TCRdb holds only the in-frame ones, with some missing. The data show more than 150,000 clones, approximately 84% seen once. The sequenced sample consisted of PBMCs. This chain connects TRBV7-9 to TRBJ2-3, with 15 bases aligning to TRBD2. The sequence was obtained from a woman aged 45-65 years in good health and CMV-seropositive. CDR3 protein: CASSRGTSGGSTDTQYF. The CDR3 region has the DNA TGTGCCAGCAGCCGTGGGACTAGCGGGGGGAGCACAGATACGCAGTATTTT.